The rows below give T cell receptor beta chains drawn from one sample of a study of T cells in Graves' hyperthyroidism and ophthalmopathy. MiXCR, run by TCRdb on the multiplex PCR reads, gives a single entry per CDR3 protein. The table shows hundreds of thousands of distinct CDR3 sequences, with 13% to 15% occurring only once. The sample was blood. The receptors originated from a woman in her forties or fifties with Graves' ophthalmopathy. CDR3s include the opening cysteine and the closing phenylalanine or tryptophan. The D gene is left open where the match is weak. Clone size is shown for a subset of rows, as once, few, many or a class of expanded clone.

j_call	v_call	d_call	clone_size	cdr3_aa	cdr3_nt
TRBJ2-1	TRBV7-3	NA	many	CASSLGGTLNNEQFF	TGTGCCAGCAGCTTAGGGGGCACCCTTAACAATGAGCAGTTCTTC
TRBJ2-1	TRBV3-1	NA	many	CASGGFWQFF	TGTGCCAGCGGAGGGTTCTGGCAGTTCTTC
TRBJ2-5	TRBV28	TRBD2	many	CASSSTGLAGVRETQYF	TGTGCCAGCAGTTCCACGGGACTAGCGGGAGTCAGGGAGACCCAGTACTTC
TRBJ2-7	TRBV4-3	TRBD1	NA	CASSPRTGGIHEQYF	TGCGCCAGCAGCCCCAGAACAGGGGGGATACACGAGCAGTACTTC
TRBJ2-1	TRBV18	TRBD2	many	CASSPTSGWYNEQFF	TGTGCCAGCTCACCGACTAGCGGGTGGTACAATGAGCAGTTCTTC
TRBJ2-7	TRBV5-1	TRBD2	many	CASSLRGGSYEQYF	TGCGCCAGCAGCTTACGGGGGGGGTCCTACGAGCAGTACTTC
TRBJ2-5	TRBV11-2	NA	NA	CASSLDRRLETQCF	TGTGCCAGCAGCCTAGACCGGCGCTTAGAGACCCAGTGCTTC
TRBJ2-5	TRBV5-1	NA	many	CASSTNGQSETQYF	TGCGCCAGCAGTACGAACGGACAGTCAGAGACCCAGTACTTC
TRBJ2-1	TRBV30	NA	many	CAWSVGQTEQFF	TGTGCCTGGAGTGTGGGGCAGACTGAGCAGTTCTTC
TRBJ2-3	TRBV6-1	NA	NA	CASTPGRGYLDTQYF	TGTGCCAGCACGCCGGGCAGGGGATATTTAGATACGCAGTATTTT
TRBJ1-2	TRBV4-3	NA	many	CASSQPGTDNYGYTF	TGCGCCAGCAGCCAGCCCGGGACGGATAACTATGGCTACACCTTC
TRBJ1-5	TRBV12-3/TRBV12-4	NA	few	CASSFGNSNQPQHF	TGTGCCAGCAGTTTTGGCAATAGCAATCAGCCCCAGCATTTT
TRBJ1-2	TRBV4-3	NA	few	CASSQDRDSRYYGYTF	TGCGCCAGCAGCCAAGACAGGGACTCCCGATACTATGGCTACACCTTC
TRBJ2-7	TRBV7-2	TRBD2	many	CASGNRPNSGKTYEQYF	TGTGCCAGCGGAAATCGCCCCAATAGCGGGAAGACCTACGAGCAGTACTTC
TRBJ1-4	TRBV12-3/TRBV12-4	NA	few	CASSFKSEDANEKLFF	TGTGCCAGCAGTTTTAAATCAGAGGACGCTAATGAAAAACTGTTTTTT
TRBJ1-1	TRBV5-1	TRBD1	NA	CASSTGTGGFGEAFF	TGCGCCAGCAGCACGGGGACAGGGGGATTTGGTGAAGCTTTCTTT
TRBJ2-5	TRBV24-1	TRBD2	many	CATSDQLATQETQYF	TGTGCCACCAGTGACCAACTAGCGACTCAAGAGACCCAGTACTTC
TRBJ1-5	TRBV3-1	NA	many	CASSQGPNQPQHF	TGTGCCAGCAGCCAAGGACCCAATCAGCCCCAGCATTTT
TRBJ2-3	TRBV7-2	NA	many	CASSLDGSIGTDTQYF	TGTGCCAGCAGCTTAGACGGGAGTATAGGCACAGATACGCAGTATTTT
TRBJ1-1	TRBV27	NA	NA	CASSLSLKVGTEAFF	TGTGCCAGCAGTTTATCGTTGAAGGTTGGCACTGAAGCTTTCTTT
TRBJ1-1	TRBV28	TRBD1	many	CASSWTTGPMTTEAFF	TGTGCCAGCAGTTGGACGACAGGGCCTATGACAACTGAAGCTTTCTTT
TRBJ2-1	TRBV29-1	TRBD2	few	CSAIAGGAGNEQFF	TGCAGCGCCATAGCGGGAGGTGCGGGCAATGAGCAGTTCTTC
TRBJ2-7	TRBV11-2	TRBD2	many	CASSPAGRGGYEQYF	TGTGCCAGCAGCCCCGCGGGGAGGGGCGGGTACGAGCAGTACTTC
TRBJ1-5	TRBV4-1	NA	few	CASSHAQVYSNQPQHF	TGCGCCAGCAGCCACGCTCAAGTCTATAGCAATCAGCCCCAGCATTTT
TRBJ1-2	TRBV24-1	TRBD1	NA	CATSEGTAGEGYTF	TGTGCCACCAGTGAAGGGACAGCCGGGGAGGGCTACACCTTC
TRBJ2-5	TRBV19	NA	few	CASSTGRGARETQYF	TGTGCCAGTAGTACGGGCCGGGGGGCGCGGGAGACCCAGTACTTC
TRBJ2-1	TRBV9	NA	NA	CASSAHPRGPSYNEQFF	TGTGCCAGCAGCGCCCACCCTCGCGGTCCATCCTACAATGAGCAGTTCTTC
TRBJ2-3	TRBV9	TRBD2	many	CASSIRLDSGLAGGGTDTQYF	TGTGCCAGCAGCATCCGCTTAGACTCGGGACTAGCGGGAGGAGGCACAGATACGCAGTATTTT
TRBJ2-7	TRBV12-3/TRBV12-4	TRBD2	many	CASTGASGSREQYF	TGTGCCAGCACCGGGGCTAGCGGGAGTCGTGAGCAGTACTTC
TRBJ2-1	TRBV7-2	NA	many	CASKESDSSYNEQFF	TGTGCCAGCAAAGAAAGTGACAGCTCCTACAATGAGCAGTTCTTC
TRBJ2-1	TRBV29-1	NA	many	CSVEVVLGFRRNEQFF	TGCAGCGTTGAAGTGGTTCTAGGTTTTCGCCGCAATGAGCAGTTCTTC
TRBJ2-5	TRBV24-1	TRBD1	few	CATSDAGTGGRETQYF	TGTGCCACCAGTGATGCCGGGACAGGGGGCCGAGAGACCCAGTACTTC
TRBJ2-1	TRBV20-1	TRBD1	NA	CSARPTGGAYNEQFF	TGCAGTGCTAGACCCACAGGGGGCGCCTACAATGAGCAGTTCTTC
TRBJ2-7	TRBV20-1	TRBD2	many	CSARRTSGNHEQYF	TGCAGTGCTCGCCGGACTAGCGGGAACCACGAGCAGTACTTC
TRBJ2-7	TRBV30	TRBD2	many	CAWSGTSNYEQYF	TGTGCCTGGAGCGGGACTAGCAACTACGAGCAGTACTTC
TRBJ1-1	TRBV24-1	NA	many	CATRGFGDTEAFF	TGTGCCACCAGAGGATTCGGCGACACTGAAGCTTTCTTT
TRBJ1-1	TRBV29-1	TRBD1	many	CSVDLTGMNTEAFF	TGCAGCGTAGACCTGACAGGGATGAACACTGAAGCTTTCTTT
TRBJ1-3	TRBV2	NA	many	CASSLRTQGSGNTIYF	TGTGCCAGCAGTCTGAGGACACAGGGCTCTGGAAACACCATATATTTT
TRBJ2-2	TRBV18	NA	many	CASSPRNTGELFF	TGTGCCAGCTCACCCAGGAACACCGGGGAGCTGTTTTTT
TRBJ2-7	TRBV18	NA	many	CASSPRGAEGREQYF	TGTGCCAGCTCACCTCGAGGAGCAGAAGGCAGAGAGCAGTACTTC
TRBJ2-3	TRBV29-1	TRBD2	NA	CSVPGLAGGTSSTDTQYF	TGCAGCGTTCCGGGACTAGCGGGAGGGACCTCTAGCACAGATACGCAGTATTTT
TRBJ1-1	TRBV28	NA	many	CASSLGAETEAFF	TGTGCCAGCAGTCTCGGGGCAGAAACTGAAGCTTTCTTT
TRBJ1-1	TRBV20-1	NA	many	CSARVLGSGVNTEAFF	TGCAGTGCTAGGGTTTTGGGGTCTGGTGTCAACACTGAAGCTTTCTTT
TRBJ2-3	TRBV28	TRBD2	many	CASREASGSDTQYF	TGTGCCAGCAGAGAGGCTAGCGGGAGTGATACGCAGTATTTT
TRBJ2-1	TRBV28	NA	many	CASSGQSHNEQFF	TGTGCCAGCAGTGGACAGAGCCACAATGAGCAGTTCTTC
TRBJ1-5	TRBV12-3/TRBV12-4	NA	many	CASSVYRNNQPQHF	TGTGCCAGCAGTGTTTACAGAAACAATCAGCCCCAGCATTTT
TRBJ2-2	TRBV24-1	NA	many	CATETGEEGTGELFF	TGTGCCACCGAAACAGGGGAGGAAGGCACCGGGGAGCTGTTTTTT
TRBJ2-7	TRBV19	TRBD2	many	CASSIVAGGPYEQYF	TGTGCCAGTAGTATAGTGGCGGGAGGGCCCTACGAGCAGTACTTC
TRBJ2-4	TRBV28	TRBD1	many	CASSFGTETKNIQYF	TGTGCCAGCAGTTTTGGGACAGAGACCAAAAACATTCAGTACTTC
TRBJ2-5	TRBV9	NA	few	CASSPARVPSTTQYF	TGTGCCAGCAGTCCCGCGAGGGTTCCCTCGACGACCCAGTACTTC
TRBJ1-2	TRBV27	TRBD1	few	CASRPGQGIRLNYGYTF	TGTGCCAGCAGACCGGGACAGGGAATTCGCTTGAACTATGGCTACACCTTC
TRBJ2-4	TRBV7-2	TRBD2	many	CASSLGGSSGILHIQYF	TGTGCCAGCAGCTTAGGAGGTTCTAGCGGGATCTTGCACATTCAGTACTTC
TRBJ2-4	TRBV5-5	NA	NA	CASTTVGVNIQYF	TGTGCCAGCACCACGGTGGGGGTTAACATTCAGTACTTC
TRBJ1-1	TRBV11-2	NA	many	CASSLTDLNTEAFF	TGTGCCAGCAGCTTAACTGATTTGAACACTGAAGCTTTCTTT
TRBJ2-4	TRBV20-1	NA	many	CSARVYGMDRSKNIQYF	TGCAGTGCTAGAGTCTATGGCATGGACAGATCCAAAAACATTCAGTACTTC